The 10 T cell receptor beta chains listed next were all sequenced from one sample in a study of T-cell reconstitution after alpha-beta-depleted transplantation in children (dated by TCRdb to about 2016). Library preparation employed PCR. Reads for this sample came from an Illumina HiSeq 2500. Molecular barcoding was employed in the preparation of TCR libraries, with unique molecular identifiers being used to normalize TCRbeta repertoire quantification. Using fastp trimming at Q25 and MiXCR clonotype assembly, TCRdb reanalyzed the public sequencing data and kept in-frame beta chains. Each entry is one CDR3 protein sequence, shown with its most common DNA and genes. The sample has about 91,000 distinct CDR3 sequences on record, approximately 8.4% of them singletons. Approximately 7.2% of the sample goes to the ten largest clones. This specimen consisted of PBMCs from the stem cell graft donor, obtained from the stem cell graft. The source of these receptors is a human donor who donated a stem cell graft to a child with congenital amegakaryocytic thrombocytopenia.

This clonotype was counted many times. CDR3 DNA sequence: TGTGCCAGCAGCGTAGCGGGCCGGAATACGCAGTATTTT. Translating it yields CASSVAGRNTQYF. The V call is TRBV12-3 or TRBV12-4, the J call TRBJ2-3; 7 nucleotides agree with TRBD2. The V and J ends lost 6 bases and 7 bases, in that order; junction bases with no gene match: 7. The CDR3 consists of 13 residues.

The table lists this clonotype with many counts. The DNA of the CDR3 is TGCGCCAGCAGCGAAACGACAGGGGGTGGAGATACGCAGTATTTT. It encodes CASSETTGGGDTQYF. The chain employs TRBV5-1 and TRBJ2-3; 9 nucleotides match TRBD1. This CDR3 spans 15 amino acids. Per the germline V gene, CDR1 is SGHRS and CDR2 is YFSETQ. The junction had 8 bases not matched to a gene; V was cut back by 4 bases and J by 5 bases.

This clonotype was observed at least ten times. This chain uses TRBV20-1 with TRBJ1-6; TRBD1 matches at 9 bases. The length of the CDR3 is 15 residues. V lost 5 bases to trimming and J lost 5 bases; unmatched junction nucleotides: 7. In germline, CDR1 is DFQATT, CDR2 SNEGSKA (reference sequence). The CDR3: CSASTGGTDNSPLHF. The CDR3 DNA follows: TGCAGTGCTTCCACAGGGGGCACGGATAATTCACCCCTCCACTTT.

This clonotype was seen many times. The CDR3 protein is CAISEGQGVGTDTQYF. The DNA of the CDR3 is TGTGCCATCAGTGAGGGACAGGGTGTGGGCACAGATACGCAGTATTTT. The chain couples TRBV10-3 to TRBJ2-3; 8 nucleotides match TRBD1. J was trimmed by 1 base and V by 2 bases; bases with no gene match: 5. The germline CDR1 and CDR2 sequences are ENHRY and SYGVKD. The CDR3 spans 16 residues.

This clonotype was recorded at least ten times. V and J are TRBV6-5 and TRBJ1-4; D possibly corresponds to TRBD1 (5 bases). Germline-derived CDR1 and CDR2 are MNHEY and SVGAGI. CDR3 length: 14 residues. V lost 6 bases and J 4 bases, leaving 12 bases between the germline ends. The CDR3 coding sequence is TGTGCCAGCAGGTCTGGGGCCAGTAATGAAAAACTGTTTTTT. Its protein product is CASRSGASNEKLFF.

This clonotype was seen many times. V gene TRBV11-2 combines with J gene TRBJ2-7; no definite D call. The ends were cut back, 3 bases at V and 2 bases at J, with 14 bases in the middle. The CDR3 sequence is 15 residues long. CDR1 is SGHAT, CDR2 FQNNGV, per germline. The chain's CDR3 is CASSFLPSPTYEQYF. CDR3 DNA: TGTGCCAGCAGCTTTTTACCCTCCCCTACCTACGAGCAGTACTTC. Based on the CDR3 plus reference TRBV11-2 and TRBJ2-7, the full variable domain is EAGVAQSPRYKIIEKRQSVAFWCNPISGHATLYWYQQILGQGPKLLIQFQNNGVVDDSQLPKDRFSAERLKGVDSTLKIQPAKLEDSAVYLCASSFLPSPTYEQYFGPGTRLTVT.

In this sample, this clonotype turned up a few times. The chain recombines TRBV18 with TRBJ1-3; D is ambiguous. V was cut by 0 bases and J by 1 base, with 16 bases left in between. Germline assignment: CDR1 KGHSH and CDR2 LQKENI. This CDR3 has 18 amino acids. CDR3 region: CASSPPILNPLSGNTIYF. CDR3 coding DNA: TGTGCCAGCTCACCACCGATCCTGAACCCACTATCTGGAAACACCATATATTTT. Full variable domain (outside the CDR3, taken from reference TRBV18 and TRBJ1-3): NAGVMQNPRHLVRRRGQEARLRCSPMKGHSHVYWYRQLPEEGLKFMVYLQKENIIDESGMPKERFSAEFPKEGPSILRIQQVVRGDSAAYFCASSPPILNPLSGNTIYFGEGSWLTVV.

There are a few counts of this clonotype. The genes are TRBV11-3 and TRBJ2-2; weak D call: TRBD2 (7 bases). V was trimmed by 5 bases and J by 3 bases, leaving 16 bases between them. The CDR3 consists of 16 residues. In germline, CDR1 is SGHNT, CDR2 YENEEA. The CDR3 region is CASSARRGGHTGELFF. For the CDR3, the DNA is TGTGCCAGCAGCGCAAGGAGGGGGGGCCACACCGGGGAGCTGTTTTTT.

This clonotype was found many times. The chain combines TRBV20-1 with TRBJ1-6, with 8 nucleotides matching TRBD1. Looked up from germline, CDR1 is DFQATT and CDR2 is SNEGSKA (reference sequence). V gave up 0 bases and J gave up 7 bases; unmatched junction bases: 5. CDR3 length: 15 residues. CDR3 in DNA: TGCAGTGCTAGAGATTTACAGGGGGACAATTCACCCCTCCACTTT. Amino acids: CSARDLQGDNSPLHF.

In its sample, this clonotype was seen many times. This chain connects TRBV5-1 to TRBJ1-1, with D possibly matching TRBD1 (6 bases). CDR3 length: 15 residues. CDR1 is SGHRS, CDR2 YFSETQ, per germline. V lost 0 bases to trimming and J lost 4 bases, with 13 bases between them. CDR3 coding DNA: TGCGCCAGCAGCTTGGAAACAGGGTGGAGCACTGAAGCTTTCTTT. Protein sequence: CASSLETGWSTEAFF.